The present entry profiles one T cell receptor (beta chain) with its context. TCRdb reprocessed the 5' RACE reads with MiXCR, giving one entry per CDR3 protein. The table shows over 50,000 distinct CDR3 sequences, with roughly a tenth occurring only once. This record comes from a study of early T cells in non-severe SARS-CoV-2 infection. There are 14 residues in the CDR3. Germline values: CDR1 WNHNN, CDR2 SYGVQD (reference sequence). The V and J ends lost 4 bases and 8 bases respectively, with 15 bases between them. The source of this sequence is an adult who was a healthcare worker with PCR-confirmed SARS-CoV-2 infection or an uninfected control (not recorded which). The chain couples TRBV10-1 to TRBJ2-1; D is perhaps TRBD1 or TRBD2 (5 bases each). The sample comprised whole blood. The CDR3 loop reads CASSVNMGDHEQFF. In DNA, the CDR3 is TGCGCCAGCAGTGTAAACATGGGGGATCATGAGCAGTTCTTC.